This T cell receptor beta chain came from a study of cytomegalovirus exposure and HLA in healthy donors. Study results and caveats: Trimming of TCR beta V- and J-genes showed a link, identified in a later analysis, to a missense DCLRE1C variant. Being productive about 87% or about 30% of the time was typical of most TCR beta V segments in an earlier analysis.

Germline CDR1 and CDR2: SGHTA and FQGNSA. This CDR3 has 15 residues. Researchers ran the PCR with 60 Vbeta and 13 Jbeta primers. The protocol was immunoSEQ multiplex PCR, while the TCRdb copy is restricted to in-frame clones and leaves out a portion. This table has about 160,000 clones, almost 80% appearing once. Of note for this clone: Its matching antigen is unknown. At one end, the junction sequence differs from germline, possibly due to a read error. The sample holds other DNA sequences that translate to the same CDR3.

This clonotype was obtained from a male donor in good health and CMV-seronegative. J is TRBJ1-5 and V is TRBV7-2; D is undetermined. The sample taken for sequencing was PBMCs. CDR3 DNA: TGCGCCAGCAGCTTATATTCGACGTCGGGTCAGCCCCAGCATTTT. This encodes CASSLYSTSGQPQHF.